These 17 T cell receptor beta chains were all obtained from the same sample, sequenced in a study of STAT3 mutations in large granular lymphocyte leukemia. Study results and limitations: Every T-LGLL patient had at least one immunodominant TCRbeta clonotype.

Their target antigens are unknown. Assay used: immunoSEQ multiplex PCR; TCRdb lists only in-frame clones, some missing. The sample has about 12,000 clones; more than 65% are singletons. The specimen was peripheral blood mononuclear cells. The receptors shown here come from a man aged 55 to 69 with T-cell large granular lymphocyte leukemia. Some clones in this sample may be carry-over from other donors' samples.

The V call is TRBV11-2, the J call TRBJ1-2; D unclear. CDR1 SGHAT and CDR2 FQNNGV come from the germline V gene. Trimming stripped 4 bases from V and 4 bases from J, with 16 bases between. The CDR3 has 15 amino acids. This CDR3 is CASSYPPPKSYGYTF. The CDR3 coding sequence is TGTGCCAGCAGCTATCCCCCCCCCAAGAGCTATGGCTACACCTTC. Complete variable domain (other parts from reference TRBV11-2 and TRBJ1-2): EAGVAQSPRYKIIEKRQSVAFWCNPISGHATLYWYQQILGQGPKLLIQFQNNGVVDDSQLPKDRFSAERLKGVDSTLKIQPAKLEDSAVYLCASSYPPPKSYGYTFGSGTRLTVV.

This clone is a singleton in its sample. The CDR3 protein is CSILDEIEKLFF. The CDR3 DNA sequence: TGCAGCATCCTCGATGAGATTGAAAAACTGTTTTTT. The chain joins TRBV29-1 to TRBJ1-4; D ambiguous. This CDR3 is built from 12 residues. Germline CDR1 is SQVTM and CDR2 is ANQGSEA. Trimming cost V 8 bases and J 7 bases, with 14 bases left between them.

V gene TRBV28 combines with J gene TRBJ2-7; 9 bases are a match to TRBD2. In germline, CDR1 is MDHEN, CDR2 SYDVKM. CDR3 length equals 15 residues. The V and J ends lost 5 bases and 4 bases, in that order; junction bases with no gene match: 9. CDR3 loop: CASSREGLAMYEQYF. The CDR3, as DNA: TGTGCCAGCAGTAGAGAGGGACTAGCTATGTACGAGCAGTACTTC.

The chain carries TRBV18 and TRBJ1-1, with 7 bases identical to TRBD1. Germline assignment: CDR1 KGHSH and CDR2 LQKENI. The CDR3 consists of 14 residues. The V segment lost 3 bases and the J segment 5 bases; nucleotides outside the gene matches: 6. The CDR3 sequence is CASSPNQGETEAFF. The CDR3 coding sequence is TGTGCCAGCTCACCCAATCAGGGGGAGACTGAAGCTTTCTTT.

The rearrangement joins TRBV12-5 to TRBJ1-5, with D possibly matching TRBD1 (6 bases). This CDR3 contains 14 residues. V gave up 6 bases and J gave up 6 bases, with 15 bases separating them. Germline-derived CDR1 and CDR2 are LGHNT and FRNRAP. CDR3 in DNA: TGTGCTAGTGGCCCTAGGGGGAGGGGTCAGCCCCAGCATTTT. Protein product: CASGPRGRGQPQHF. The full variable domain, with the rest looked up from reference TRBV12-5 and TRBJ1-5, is DARVTQTPRHKVTEMGQEVTMRCQPILGHNTVFWYRQTMMQGLELLAYFRNRAPLDDSGMPKDRFSAEMPDATLATLKIQPSEPRDSAVYFCASGPRGRGQPQHFGDGTRLSIL.

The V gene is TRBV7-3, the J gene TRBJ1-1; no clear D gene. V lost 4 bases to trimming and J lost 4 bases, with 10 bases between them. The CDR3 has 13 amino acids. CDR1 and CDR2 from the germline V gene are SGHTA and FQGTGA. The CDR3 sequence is CASSSQDSTEAFF. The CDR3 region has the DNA TGTGCCAGCAGCTCACAAGACTCCACTGAAGCTTTCTTT. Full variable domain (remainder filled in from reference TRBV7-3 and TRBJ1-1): GAGVSQTPSNKVTEKGKYVELRCDPISGHTALYWYRQSLGQGPEFLIYFQGTGAADDSGLPNDRFFAVRPEGSVSTLKIQRTERGDSAVYLCASSSQDSTEAFFGQGTRLTVV.

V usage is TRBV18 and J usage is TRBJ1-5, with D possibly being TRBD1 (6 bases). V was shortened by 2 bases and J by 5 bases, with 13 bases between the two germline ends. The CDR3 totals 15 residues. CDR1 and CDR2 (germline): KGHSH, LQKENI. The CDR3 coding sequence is TGTGCCAGCTCACCAGGGGCCGGGGGCTATCAGCCCCAGCATTTT. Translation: CASSPGAGGYQPQHF.

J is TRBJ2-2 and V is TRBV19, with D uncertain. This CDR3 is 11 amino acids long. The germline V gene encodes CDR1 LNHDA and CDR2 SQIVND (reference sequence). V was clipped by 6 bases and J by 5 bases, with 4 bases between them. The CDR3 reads CASRGTGELFF. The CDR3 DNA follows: TGTGCCAGTAGAGGGACCGGGGAGCTGTTTTTT. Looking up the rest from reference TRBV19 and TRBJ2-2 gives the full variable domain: DGGITQSPKYLFRKEGQNVTLSCEQNLNHDAMYWYRQDPGQGLRLIYYSQIVNDFQKGDIAEGYSVSREKKESFPLTVTSAQKNPTAFYLCASRGTGELFFGEGSRLTVL.

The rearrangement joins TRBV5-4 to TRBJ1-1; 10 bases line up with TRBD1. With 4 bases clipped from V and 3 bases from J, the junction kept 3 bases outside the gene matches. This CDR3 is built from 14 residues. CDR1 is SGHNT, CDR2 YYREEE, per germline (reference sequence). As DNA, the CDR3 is TGTGCCAGCAGCCGCGGACAGGGGGACACTGAAGCTTTCTTT. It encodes CASSRGQGDTEAFF.

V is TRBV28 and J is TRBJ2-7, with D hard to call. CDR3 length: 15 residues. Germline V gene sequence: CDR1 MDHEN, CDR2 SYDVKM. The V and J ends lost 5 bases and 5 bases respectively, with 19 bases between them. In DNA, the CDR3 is TGTGCCAGCAGTCCCCCCCTGCTGCGGCCAAACGAGCAGTACTTC. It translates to CASSPPLLRPNEQYF.

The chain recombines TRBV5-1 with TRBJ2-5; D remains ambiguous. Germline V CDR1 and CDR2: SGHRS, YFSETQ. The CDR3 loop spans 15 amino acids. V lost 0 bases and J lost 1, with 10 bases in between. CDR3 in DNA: TGCGCCAGCAGCTTGGGGCAGGCGATCCAAGAGACCCAGTACTTC. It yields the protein CASSLGQAIQETQYF.

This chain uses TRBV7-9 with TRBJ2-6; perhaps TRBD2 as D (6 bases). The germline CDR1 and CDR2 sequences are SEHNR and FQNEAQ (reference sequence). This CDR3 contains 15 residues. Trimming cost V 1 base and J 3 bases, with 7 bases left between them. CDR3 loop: CASSLGLVGANVLTF. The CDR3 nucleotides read TGTGCCAGCAGCTTAGGACTAGTTGGGGCCAACGTCCTGACTTTC.

CDR3: CASSLASGGGEQFF. DNA of the CDR3: TGTGCCAGCAGCTTAGCTAGCGGGGGCGGTGAGCAGTTCTTC. The gene calls are TRBV7-3 and TRBJ2-1, with 10 bases identical to TRBD2. Per germline, CDR1 SGHTA and CDR2 FQGTGA. The CDR3 loop spans 14 amino acids. With 2 bases clipped from V and 9 bases from J, the junction kept 4 bases outside the gene matches.

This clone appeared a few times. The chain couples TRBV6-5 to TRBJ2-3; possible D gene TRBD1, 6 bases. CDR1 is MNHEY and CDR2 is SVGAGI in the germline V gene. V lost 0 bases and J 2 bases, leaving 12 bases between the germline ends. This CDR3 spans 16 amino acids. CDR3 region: CASSYSGRGSTDTQYF. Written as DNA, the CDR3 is TGTGCCAGCAGTTACTCTGGCAGGGGTTCCACAGATACGCAGTATTTT.

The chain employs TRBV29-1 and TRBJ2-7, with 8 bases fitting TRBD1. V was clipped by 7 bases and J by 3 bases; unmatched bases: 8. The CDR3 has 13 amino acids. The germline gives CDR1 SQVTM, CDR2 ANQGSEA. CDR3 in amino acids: CSARGTGLYEQYF. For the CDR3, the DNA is TGCAGCGCCCGGGGGACAGGTCTCTACGAGCAGTACTTC.

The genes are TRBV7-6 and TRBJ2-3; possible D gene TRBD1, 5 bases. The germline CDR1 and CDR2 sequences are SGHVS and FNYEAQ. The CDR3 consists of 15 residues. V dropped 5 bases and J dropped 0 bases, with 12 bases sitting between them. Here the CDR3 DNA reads TGTGCCAGCAGCCTAAATAGACAGAGCACAGATACGCAGTATTTT. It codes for CASSLNRQSTDTQYF.

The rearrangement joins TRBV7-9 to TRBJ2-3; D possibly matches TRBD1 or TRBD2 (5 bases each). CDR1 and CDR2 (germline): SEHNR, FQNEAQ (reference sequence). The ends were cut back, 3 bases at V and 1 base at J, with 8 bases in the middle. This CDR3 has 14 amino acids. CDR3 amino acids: CASSFEGRTDTQYF. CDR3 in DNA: TGTGCCAGCAGCTTTGAGGGACGCACAGATACGCAGTATTTT.